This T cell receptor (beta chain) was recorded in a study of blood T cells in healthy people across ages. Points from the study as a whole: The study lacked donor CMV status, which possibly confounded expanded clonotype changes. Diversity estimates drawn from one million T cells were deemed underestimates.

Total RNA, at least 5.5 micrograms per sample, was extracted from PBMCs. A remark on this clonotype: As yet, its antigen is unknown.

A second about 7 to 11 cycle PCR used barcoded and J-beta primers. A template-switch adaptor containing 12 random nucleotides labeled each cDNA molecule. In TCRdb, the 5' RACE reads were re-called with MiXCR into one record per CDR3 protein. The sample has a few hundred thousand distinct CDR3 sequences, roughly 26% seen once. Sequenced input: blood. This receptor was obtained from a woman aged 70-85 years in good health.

The CDR3 DNA follows: TGTGCCAGCAGCGGGGGATCCATCCCCTACGAGCAGTACTTC. Its protein product is CASSGGSIPYEQYF. J is TRBJ2-7 and V is TRBV5-5; the D call may be TRBD1 or TRBD2 (5 bases each). Trimming shortened V by 4 bases and J by 2 bases, and 13 bases separated the two germline ends. CDR1 is SGHKS, CDR2 YYEKEE, per germline (reference sequence). The CDR3 consists of 14 residues.